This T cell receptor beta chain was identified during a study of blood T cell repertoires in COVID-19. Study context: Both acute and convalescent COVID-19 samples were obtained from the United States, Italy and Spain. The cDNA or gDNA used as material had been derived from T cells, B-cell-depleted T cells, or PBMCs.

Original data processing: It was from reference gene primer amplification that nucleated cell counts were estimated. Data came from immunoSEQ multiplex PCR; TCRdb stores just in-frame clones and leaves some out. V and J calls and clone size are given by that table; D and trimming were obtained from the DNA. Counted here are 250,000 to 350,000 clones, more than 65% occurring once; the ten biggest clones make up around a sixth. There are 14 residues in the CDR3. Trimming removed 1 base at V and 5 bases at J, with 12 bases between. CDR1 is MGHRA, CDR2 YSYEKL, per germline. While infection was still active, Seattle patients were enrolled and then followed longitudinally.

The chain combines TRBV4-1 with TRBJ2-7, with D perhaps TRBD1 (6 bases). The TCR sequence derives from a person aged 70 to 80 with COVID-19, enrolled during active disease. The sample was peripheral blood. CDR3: CASSQVSRGNEQYF. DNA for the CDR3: TGCGCCAGCAGCCAAGTTTCCAGGGGAAACGAGCAGTACTTC.